These 9 T cell receptor beta chains came from one sample sequenced in a study of T-cell reconstitution after alpha-beta-depleted transplantation in children. Construction of the TCRbeta library involved unique molecular identifiers. One entry per CDR3 protein results from TCRdb running MiXCR on the PCR reads. The sample holds 200,000 to 250,000 distinct CDR3 sequences, roughly 9.1% seen once. Sequences were derived from PBMCs, mostly from graft donor cells, sampled 360 days after TCRalphabeta/CD19-depleted stem cell transplant. These receptors came from a male patient aged 2 to 9 who had a stem cell transplant for acute myeloid leukemia, so the T cells may come from the graft donor.

This chain links TRBV28 with TRBJ2-7, with 9 bases lining up with TRBD1. V dropped 5 bases and J dropped 2; count of bases not matched to a gene: 4. The length of the CDR3 is 14 residues. Germline V CDR1 and CDR2: MDHEN, SYDVKM. CDR3 protein: CASSVQGAAYEQYF. Here the CDR3 DNA reads TGTGCCAGCAGTGTACAGGGGGCAGCCTACGAGCAGTACTTC.

This clonotype was seen ten or more times. The rearrangement joins TRBV10-3 to TRBJ1-5; a possible D gene is TRBD1 (5 bases). CDR3 size: 13 residues. Deletions cut 4 bases from V and 3 bases from J, with 7 bases between. In germline, CDR1 is ENHRY, CDR2 SYGVKD. The CDR3: CAISGDLNQPQHF. In DNA form, the CDR3 reads TGTGCCATCAGTGGGGACCTCAATCAGCCCCAGCATTTT.

V and J are TRBV19 and TRBJ2-7, with D tentatively TRBD1 (5 bases). There are 12 residues in the CDR3. Germline-derived CDR1 and CDR2 are LNHDA and SQIVND (reference sequence). In DNA form, the CDR3 reads TGTGCATTACTACAGGACTCCTACGAGCAGTACTTC. Translating it yields CALLQDSYEQYF.

The chain carries TRBV29-1 and TRBJ2-1; D assignment may be TRBD1 or TRBD2 (5 bases each). CDR1 is SQVTM, CDR2 ANQGSEA, per germline. This CDR3 region has 11 residues. V gave up 4 bases and J gave up 9 bases, with 10 bases separating them. The DNA for the CDR3 is TGCAGCGTTGCATGGGACGGTGAGCAGTTCTTC. Translating it yields CSVAWDGEQFF.

This clonotype was seen ten or more times. The genes are TRBV14 and TRBJ2-7, with a tentative D call TRBD1 (5 bases). The V end lost 4 bases, the J end lost 3 bases, and 16 bases lay between the germline ends. CDR1 is SGHDN and CDR2 is FVKESK in the germline V gene. The CDR3 consists of 15 residues. CDR3 in amino acids: CASSLPSRGVYEQYF. CDR3 sequence (DNA): TGTGCCAGCAGCCTCCCATCTAGGGGTGTCTACGAGCAGTACTTC.

This clonotype was recorded at least ten times. The chain combines TRBV20-1 with TRBJ2-1, with unresolved D. The CDR3 totals 15 residues. The germline V gene has CDR1 DFQATT and CDR2 SNEGSKA (reference sequence). The V end was cut by 3 bases, the J end by 4 bases, with 16 bases between. The CDR3 region has the DNA TGCAGTGCTAGCCTACAAGGTGGGCTGTACAATGAGCAGTTCTTC. Its protein product is CSASLQGGLYNEQFF.

This clonotype occurred a few times. The gene calls are TRBV29-1 and TRBJ2-3; no reliable D call. CDR3 length equals 9 residues. V was clipped by 4 bases and J by 10 bases, with 6 bases between them. In germline, CDR1 is SQVTM, CDR2 ANQGSEA. Here the CDR3 DNA reads TGCAGCGTTGGTAGTCCGCAGTATTTT. This gives the protein CSVGSPQYF.

Only a few counts were recorded for this clonotype. The chain recombines TRBV20-1 with TRBJ2-7, with no clear D. Germline CDR1 DFQATT, CDR2 SNEGSKA (reference sequence). The CDR3 has 12 amino acids. Trimming pared 0 bases from V and 6 bases from J, leaving 9 bases between. The CDR3 protein is CSARDLALEQYV. CDR3 DNA sequence: TGCAGTGCTAGAGATCTGGCTCTCGAGCAGTACGTC.

This clonotype came up many times. The J gene is TRBJ2-3, the V gene TRBV7-2; the match to TRBD2 covers 12 bases. The CDR3 is 15 residues long. J lost 5 bases, V lost 5 bases, and 5 bases had no gene match. CDR1 and CDR2 from the germline V gene are SGHTA and FQGNSA. CDR3 DNA: TGTGCCAGCAGCGCCCTAGCGGGGGGGAAAGATACGCAGTATTTT. Residues: CASSALAGGKDTQYF.